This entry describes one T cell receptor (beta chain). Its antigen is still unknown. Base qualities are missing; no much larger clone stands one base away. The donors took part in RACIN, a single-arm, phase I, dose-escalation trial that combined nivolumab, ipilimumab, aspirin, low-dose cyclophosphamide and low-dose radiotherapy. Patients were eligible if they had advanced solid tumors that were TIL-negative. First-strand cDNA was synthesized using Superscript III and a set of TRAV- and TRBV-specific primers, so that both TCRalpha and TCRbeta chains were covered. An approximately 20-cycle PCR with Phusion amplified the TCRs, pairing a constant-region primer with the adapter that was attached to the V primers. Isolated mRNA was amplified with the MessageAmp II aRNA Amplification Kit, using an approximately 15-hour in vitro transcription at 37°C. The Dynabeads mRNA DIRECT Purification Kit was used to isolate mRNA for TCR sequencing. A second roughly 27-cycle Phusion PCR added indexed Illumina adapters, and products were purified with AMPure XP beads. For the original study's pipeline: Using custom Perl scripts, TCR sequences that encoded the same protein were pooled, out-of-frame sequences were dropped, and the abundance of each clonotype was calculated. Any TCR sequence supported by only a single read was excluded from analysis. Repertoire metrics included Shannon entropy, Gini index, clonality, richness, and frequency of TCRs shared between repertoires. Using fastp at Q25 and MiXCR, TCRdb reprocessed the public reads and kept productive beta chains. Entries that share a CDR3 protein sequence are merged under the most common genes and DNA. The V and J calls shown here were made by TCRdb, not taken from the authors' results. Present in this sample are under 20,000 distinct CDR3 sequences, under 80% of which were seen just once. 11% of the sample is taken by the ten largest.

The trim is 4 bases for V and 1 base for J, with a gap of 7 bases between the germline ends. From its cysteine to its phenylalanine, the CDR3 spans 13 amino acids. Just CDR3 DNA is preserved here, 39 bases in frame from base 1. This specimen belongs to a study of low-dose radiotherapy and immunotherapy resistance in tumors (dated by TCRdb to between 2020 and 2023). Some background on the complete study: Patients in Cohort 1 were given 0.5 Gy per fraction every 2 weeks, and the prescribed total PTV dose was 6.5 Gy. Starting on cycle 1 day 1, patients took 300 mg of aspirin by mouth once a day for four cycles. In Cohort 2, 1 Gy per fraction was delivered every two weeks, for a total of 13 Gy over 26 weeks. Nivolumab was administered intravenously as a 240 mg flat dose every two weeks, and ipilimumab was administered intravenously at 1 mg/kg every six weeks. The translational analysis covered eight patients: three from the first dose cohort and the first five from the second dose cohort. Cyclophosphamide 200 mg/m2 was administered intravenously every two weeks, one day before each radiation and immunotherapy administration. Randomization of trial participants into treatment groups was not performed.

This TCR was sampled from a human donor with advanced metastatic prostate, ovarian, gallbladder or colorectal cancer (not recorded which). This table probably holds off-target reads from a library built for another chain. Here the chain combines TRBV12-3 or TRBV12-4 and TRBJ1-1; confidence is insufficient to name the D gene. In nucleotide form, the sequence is TGTGCCAGCAGTTCGACGGGGAACACTGAAGCTTTCTTT. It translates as CASSSTGNTEAFF.